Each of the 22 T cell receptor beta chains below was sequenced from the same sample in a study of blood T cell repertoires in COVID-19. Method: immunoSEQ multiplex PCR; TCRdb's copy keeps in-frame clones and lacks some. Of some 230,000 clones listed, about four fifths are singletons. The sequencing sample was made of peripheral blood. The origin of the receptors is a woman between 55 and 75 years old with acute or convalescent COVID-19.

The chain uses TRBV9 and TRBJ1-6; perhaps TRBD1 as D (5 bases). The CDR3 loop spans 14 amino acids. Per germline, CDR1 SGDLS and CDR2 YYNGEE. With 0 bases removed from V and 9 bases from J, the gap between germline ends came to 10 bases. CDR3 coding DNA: TGTGCCAGCAGCGTAGCTATCAGGGCTTCACCCCTCCACTTT. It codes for CASSVAIRASPLHF.

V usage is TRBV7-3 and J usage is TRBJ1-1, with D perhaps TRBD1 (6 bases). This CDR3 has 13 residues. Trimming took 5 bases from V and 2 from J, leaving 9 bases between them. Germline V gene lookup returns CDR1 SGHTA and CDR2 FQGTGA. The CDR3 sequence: CASSQGHNTEAFF. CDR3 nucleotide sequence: TGTGCCAGCAGCCAGGGACATAACACTGAAGCTTTCTTT.

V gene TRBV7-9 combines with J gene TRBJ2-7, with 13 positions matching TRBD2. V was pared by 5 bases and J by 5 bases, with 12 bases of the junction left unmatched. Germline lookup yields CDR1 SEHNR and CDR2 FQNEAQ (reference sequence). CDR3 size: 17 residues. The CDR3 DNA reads TGTGCCAGCAGCCCAGGACTAGCGGGGGCGAGACCTAACGAGCAGTACTTC. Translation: CASSPGLAGARPNEQYF. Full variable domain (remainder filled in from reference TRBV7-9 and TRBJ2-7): DTGVSQNPRHKITKRGQNVTFRCDPISEHNRLYWYRQTLGQGPEFLTYFQNEAQLEKSRLLSDRFSAERPKGSFSTLEIQRTEQGDSAMYLCASSPGLAGARPNEQYFGPGTRLTVT.

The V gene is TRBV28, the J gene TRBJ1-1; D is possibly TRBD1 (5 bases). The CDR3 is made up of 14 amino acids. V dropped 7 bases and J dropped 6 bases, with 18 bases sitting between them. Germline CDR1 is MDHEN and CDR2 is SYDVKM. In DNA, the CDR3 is TGTGCCAGCACCTCACCCGGGGGGAGAGCTGAAGCTTTCTTT. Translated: CASTSPGGRAEAFF.

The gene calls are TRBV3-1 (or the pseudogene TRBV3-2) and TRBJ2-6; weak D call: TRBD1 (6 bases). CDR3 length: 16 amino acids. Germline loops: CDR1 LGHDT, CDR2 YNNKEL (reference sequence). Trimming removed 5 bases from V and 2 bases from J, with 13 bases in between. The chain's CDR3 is CASSFGHRAGANVLTF. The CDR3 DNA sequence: TGTGCCAGCAGCTTCGGCCACAGGGCTGGGGCCAACGTCCTGACTTTC.

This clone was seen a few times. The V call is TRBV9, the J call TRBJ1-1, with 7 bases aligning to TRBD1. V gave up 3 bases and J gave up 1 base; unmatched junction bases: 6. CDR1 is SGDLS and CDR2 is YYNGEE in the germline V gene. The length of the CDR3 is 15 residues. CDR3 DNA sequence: TGTGCCAGCAGCGAACTACAGGGGTCGAACACTGAAGCTTTCTTT. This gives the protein CASSELQGSNTEAFF.

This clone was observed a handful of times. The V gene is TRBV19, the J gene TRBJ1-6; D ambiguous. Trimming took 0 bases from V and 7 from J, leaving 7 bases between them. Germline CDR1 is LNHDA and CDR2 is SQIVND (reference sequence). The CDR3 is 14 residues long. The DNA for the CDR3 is TGTGCCAGTAGTATAGAGCAGAACAATTCACCCCTCCACTTT. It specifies CASSIEQNNSPLHF.

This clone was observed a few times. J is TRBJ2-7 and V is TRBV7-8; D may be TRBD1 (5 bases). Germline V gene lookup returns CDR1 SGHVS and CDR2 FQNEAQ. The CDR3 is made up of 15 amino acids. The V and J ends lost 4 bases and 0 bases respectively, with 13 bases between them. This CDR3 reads CASSSSVRDSYEQYF. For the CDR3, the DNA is TGTGCCAGCAGCTCAAGTGTCAGGGACTCCTACGAGCAGTACTTC.

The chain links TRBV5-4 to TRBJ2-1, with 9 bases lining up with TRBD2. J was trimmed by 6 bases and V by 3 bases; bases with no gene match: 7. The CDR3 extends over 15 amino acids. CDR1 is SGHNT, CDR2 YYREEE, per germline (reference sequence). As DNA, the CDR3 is TGTGCCAGCAGCTATGCGGGGGGGCCTGCCAATGAGCAGTTCTTC. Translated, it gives CASSYAGGPANEQFF.

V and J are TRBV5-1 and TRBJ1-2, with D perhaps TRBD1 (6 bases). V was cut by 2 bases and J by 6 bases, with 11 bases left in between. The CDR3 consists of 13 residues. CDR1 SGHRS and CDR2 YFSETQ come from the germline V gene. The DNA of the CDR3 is TGCGCCAGCAGCTTCAACAGGGTCGATGGCTACACCTTC. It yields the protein CASSFNRVDGYTF. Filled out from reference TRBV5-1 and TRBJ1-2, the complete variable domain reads KAGVTQTPRYLIKTRGQQVTLSCSPISGHRSVSWYQQTPGQGLQFLFEYFSETQRNKGNFPGRFSGRQFSNSRSEMNVSTLELGDSALYLCASSFNRVDGYTFGSGTRLTVV.

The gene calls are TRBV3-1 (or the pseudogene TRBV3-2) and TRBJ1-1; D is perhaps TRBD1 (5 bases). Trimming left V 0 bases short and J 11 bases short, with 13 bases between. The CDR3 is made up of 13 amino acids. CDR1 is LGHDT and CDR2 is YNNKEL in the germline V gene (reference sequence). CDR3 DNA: TGTGCCAGCAGCCAAGACTTGAAGGGGTGGGCTTTCTTT. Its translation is CASSQDLKGWAFF.

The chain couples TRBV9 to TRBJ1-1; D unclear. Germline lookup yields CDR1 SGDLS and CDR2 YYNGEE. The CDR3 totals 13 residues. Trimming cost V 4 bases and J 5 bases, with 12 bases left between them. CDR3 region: CASSTSSGTEAFF. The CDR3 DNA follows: TGTGCCAGCAGCACCTCTTCGGGTACTGAAGCTTTCTTT.

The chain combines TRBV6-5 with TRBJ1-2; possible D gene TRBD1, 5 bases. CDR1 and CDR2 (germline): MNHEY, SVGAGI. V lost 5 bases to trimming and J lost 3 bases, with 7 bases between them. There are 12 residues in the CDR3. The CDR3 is CASSRGDYGYTF. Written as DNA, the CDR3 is TGTGCCAGCAGTCGGGGGGACTATGGCTACACCTTC.

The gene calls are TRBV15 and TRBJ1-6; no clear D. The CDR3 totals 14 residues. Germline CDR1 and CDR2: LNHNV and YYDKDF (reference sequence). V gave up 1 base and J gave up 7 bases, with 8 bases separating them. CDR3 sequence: CATSRAELNSPLHF. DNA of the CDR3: TGTGCCACCAGCAGAGCTGAACTCAATTCACCCCTCCACTTT.

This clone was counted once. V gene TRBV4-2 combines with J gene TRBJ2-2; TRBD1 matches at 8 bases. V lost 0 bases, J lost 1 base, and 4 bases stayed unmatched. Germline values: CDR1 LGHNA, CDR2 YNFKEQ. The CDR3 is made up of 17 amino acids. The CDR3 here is CASSQEGGTGNTGELFF. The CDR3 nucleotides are TGTGCCAGCAGCCAAGAGGGCGGGACAGGGAACACCGGGGAGCTGTTTTTT.

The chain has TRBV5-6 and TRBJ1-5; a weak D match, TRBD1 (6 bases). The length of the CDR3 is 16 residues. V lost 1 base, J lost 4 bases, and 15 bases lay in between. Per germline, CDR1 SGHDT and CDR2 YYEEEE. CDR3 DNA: TGTGCCAGCAGCTTGAGGGCCAGGGGATTTAATCAGCCCCAGCATTTT. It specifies CASSLRARGFNQPQHF. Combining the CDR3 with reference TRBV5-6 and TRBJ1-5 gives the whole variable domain DAGVTQSPTHLIKTRGQQVTLRCSPKSGHDTVSWYQQALGQGPQFIFQYYEEEERQRGNFPDRFSGHQFPNYSSELNVNALLLGDSALYLCASSLRARGFNQPQHFGDGTRLSIL.

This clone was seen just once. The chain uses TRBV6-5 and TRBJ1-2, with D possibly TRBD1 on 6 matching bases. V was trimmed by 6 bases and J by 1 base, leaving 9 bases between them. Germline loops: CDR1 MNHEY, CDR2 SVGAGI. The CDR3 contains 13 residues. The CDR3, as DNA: TGTGCCAGCAGCACAGGGAATAACTATGGCTACACCTTC. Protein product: CASSTGNNYGYTF.

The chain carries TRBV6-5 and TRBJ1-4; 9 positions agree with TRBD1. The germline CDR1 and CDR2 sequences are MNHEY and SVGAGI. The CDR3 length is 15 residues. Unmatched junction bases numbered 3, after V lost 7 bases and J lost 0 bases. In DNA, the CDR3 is TGTGCCAGCAAGGGACAGGGATCAACTAATGAAAAACTGTTTTTT. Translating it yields CASKGQGSTNEKLFF.

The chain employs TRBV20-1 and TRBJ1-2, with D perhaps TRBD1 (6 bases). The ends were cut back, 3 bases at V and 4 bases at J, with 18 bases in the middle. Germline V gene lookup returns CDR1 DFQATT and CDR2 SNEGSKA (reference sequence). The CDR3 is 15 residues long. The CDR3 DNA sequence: TGCAGTGCTAGTAACCCAGGGGTTGAGAGCTATGGCTACACCTTC. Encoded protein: CSASNPGVESYGYTF.

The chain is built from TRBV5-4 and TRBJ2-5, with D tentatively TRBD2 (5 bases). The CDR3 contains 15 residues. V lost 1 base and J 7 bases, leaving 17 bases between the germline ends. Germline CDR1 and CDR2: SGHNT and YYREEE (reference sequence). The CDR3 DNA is TGTGCCAGCAGCTTGACGTTTTGGGAGTCCGGGACCCAGTACTTC. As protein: CASSLTFWESGTQYF.

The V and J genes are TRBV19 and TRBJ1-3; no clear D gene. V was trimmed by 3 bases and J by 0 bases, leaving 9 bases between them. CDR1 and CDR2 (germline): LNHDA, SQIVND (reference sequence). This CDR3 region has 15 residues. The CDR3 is CASSMAAPSGNTIYF. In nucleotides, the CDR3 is TGTGCCAGTAGTATGGCGGCACCCTCTGGAAACACCATATATTTT.

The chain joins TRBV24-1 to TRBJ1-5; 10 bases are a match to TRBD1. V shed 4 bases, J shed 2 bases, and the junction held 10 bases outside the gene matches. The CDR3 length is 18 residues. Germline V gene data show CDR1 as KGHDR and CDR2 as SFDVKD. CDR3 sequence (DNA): TGTGCCACCAGTGACCCTTGCGGACAGGGGGTATGCAATCAGCCCCAGCATTTT. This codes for CATSDPCGQGVCNQPQHF.